The 25 T cell receptor beta chains presented below share a single source sample, sequenced in a study of T-cell memory formation after mild COVID-19. TCRdb redid the calling of the 5' RACE reads with MiXCR, one entry per CDR3 protein. The sample contains roughly 250,000 distinct CDR3 sequences, roughly 15% of which appear only once. Sequencing was performed on PBMCs or a T cell subset sorted from them (not recorded which). These receptor sequences come from a man aged 18 to 30 who had mild COVID-19 (a few samples of this study predate the infection). Cell type and time point are not known.

This clonotype was recorded at least ten times. The chain carries TRBV7-2 and TRBJ2-3; perhaps TRBD2 as D (5 bases). Per the germline V gene, CDR1 is SGHTA and CDR2 is FQGNSA. V was cut by 3 bases and J by 0 bases, with 7 bases left in between. The CDR3 is made up of 14 amino acids. The CDR3 sequence: CASSFRGSTDTQYF. The CDR3 region has the DNA TGTGCCAGCAGCTTCCGGGGAAGCACAGATACGCAGTATTTT.

This clonotype was detected many times. The gene calls are TRBV6-2 or TRBV6-3 and TRBJ1-5; D might be TRBD1 (6 bases). The ends were cut back, 0 bases at V and 0 bases at J, with 9 bases in the middle. The germline V gene encodes CDR1 MNHEY and CDR2 SVGEGT. This CDR3 comprises 16 residues. The DNA of the CDR3 is TGTGCCAGCAGTTACTCTACAGGGTCTAGCAATCAGCCCCAGCATTTT. Translation: CASSYSTGSSNQPQHF.

The chain carries TRBV12-3 or TRBV12-4 and TRBJ2-5, with 9 bases that match TRBD2. The CDR3 consists of 13 residues. With 8 bases clipped from V and 4 bases from J, the junction kept 5 bases outside the gene matches. CDR3 loop: CASVFSGGETQYF. Here the CDR3 DNA reads TGTGCCAGCGTTTTTAGCGGGGGAGAGACCCAGTACTTC.

This clonotype was counted between two and nine times. The gene calls are TRBV7-9 and TRBJ2-3; D remains ambiguous. Germline CDR1 SEHNR, CDR2 FQNEAQ (reference sequence). This CDR3 is 13 amino acids long. The V gene lost 3 bases and the J gene lost 2 bases, with 6 bases spanning the gap. The CDR3 DNA reads as TGTGCCAGCAGCTTGAGCCACACAGATACGCAGTATTTT. This translates into CASSLSHTDTQYF. The full variable domain, its missing parts supplied by reference TRBV7-9 and TRBJ2-3, is DTGVSQNPRHKITKRGQNVTFRCDPISEHNRLYWYRQTLGQGPEFLTYFQNEAQLEKSRLLSDRFSAERPKGSFSTLEIQRTEQGDSAMYLCASSLSHTDTQYFGPGTRLTVL.

This clonotype was seen only a few times. The chain links TRBV10-3 to TRBJ2-4, with unresolved D. Germline values: CDR1 ENHRY, CDR2 SYGVKD. The V end lost 3 bases, the J end lost 6 bases, and 15 bases lay between the germline ends. The CDR3 contains 15 residues. The CDR3 is CAISDRTQIGNIQYF. As DNA, the CDR3 is TGTGCCATCAGTGACAGGACCCAGATCGGAAACATTCAGTACTTC.

This clonotype appeared a few times. CDR3 sequence: CASRSGGLMETQYF. The CDR3 DNA is TGCGCCAGCAGGAGCGGGGGGTTAATGGAGACCCAGTACTTC. This chain uses TRBV5-1 with TRBJ2-5, with 9 nucleotides matching TRBD2. Trimming at V came to 5 bases and at J to 5 bases, leaving 7 bases not matched to a gene. This CDR3 region has 14 residues. Germline lookup yields CDR1 SGHRS and CDR2 YFSETQ.

The rearrangement uses TRBV18 and TRBJ2-3; 8 bases are shared with TRBD1. Germline CDR1 is KGHSH and CDR2 is LQKENI. The V and J ends lost 3 bases and 4 bases, in that order; junction bases with no gene match: 12. CDR3 length: 17 residues. The CDR3, as DNA: TGTGCCAGCTCACCTTCGGTGGGGACAGGAGAGTCAGATACGCAGTATTTT. This codes for CASSPSVGTGESDTQYF.

Only a few counts were recorded for this clonotype. The rearrangement joins TRBV5-5 to TRBJ1-2; no definite D call. V gave up 0 bases and J gave up 5 bases, with 11 bases separating them. The CDR3 runs 14 residues. CDR1 is SGHKS, CDR2 YYEKEE, per germline (reference sequence). DNA of the CDR3: TGTGCCAGCAGCTTGGTAGGGCAGCAATATGGCTACACCTTC. Encoded protein: CASSLVGQQYGYTF.

This clonotype came up a few times. The chain recombines TRBV2 with TRBJ2-6; a possible D gene is TRBD1 (5 bases). The CDR3 is 16 residues long. Germline V lookup: CDR1 SNHLY, CDR2 FYNNEI. V shed 7 bases and J shed 2 bases, with 15 bases lying between them. Here the CDR3 DNA reads TGTGCCAGCACATATGGGCAGGGCGCTGGGGCCAACGTCCTGACTTTC. The encoded protein is CASTYGQGAGANVLTF.

The chain uses TRBV27 and TRBJ2-1, with 10 bases matching TRBD2. Losses at the gene ends were 3 bases for V and 7 bases for J; bases not matched to a gene: 9. Germline-derived CDR1 and CDR2 are MNHEY and SMNVEV (reference sequence). The CDR3 consists of 16 residues. The CDR3 reads CASSFHGTSVSNEQFF. CDR3 in DNA: TGTGCCAGCAGTTTCCACGGGACTAGCGTTTCAAATGAGCAGTTCTTC.

V is TRBV4-3 and J is TRBJ2-3, with D perhaps TRBD1 (6 bases). The CDR3 loop spans 14 amino acids. Trimming left V 1 base short and J 3 bases short, with 8 bases between. Germline CDR1 reads LGHNA; CDR2 reads YSLEER. This CDR3 reads CASSQVQGTDTQYF. The CDR3, as DNA: TGCGCCAGCAGCCAAGTACAGGGAACAGATACGCAGTATTTT.

This chain uses TRBV9 with TRBJ2-1; 7 bases match TRBD2. Germline CDR1 is SGDLS and CDR2 is YYNGEE. The CDR3 sequence is 13 residues long. Losses at the gene ends were 0 bases for V and 9 bases for J; bases not matched to a gene: 3. CDR3 protein: CASSVVGGVEQFF. DNA of the CDR3: TGTGCCAGCAGCGTAGTTGGGGGGGTTGAGCAGTTCTTC.

This clonotype was observed a handful of times. V is TRBV5-1 and J is TRBJ2-1, with unresolved D. Germline CDR1 is SGHRS and CDR2 is YFSETQ. This CDR3 is 13 amino acids long. The V and J ends lost 0 bases and 7 bases respectively, with 8 bases between them. The CDR3 spells CASSLDSLNEQFF. The CDR3 region has the DNA TGCGCCAGCAGCTTGGACTCGTTGAATGAGCAGTTCTTC.

This chain uses TRBV11-2 with TRBJ2-2; D could derive from TRBD1 or TRBD2 (6 bases each). The V end was cut by 5 bases, the J end by 2 bases, with 15 bases between. The germline CDR1 and CDR2 sequences are SGHAT and FQNNGV. CDR3 length: 16 amino acids. The CDR3, as DNA: TGTGCCAGCAGCGAAAGGATGGGGGGCAACACCGGGGAGCTGTTTTTT. Translation gives CASSERMGGNTGELFF.

The sample holds a few counts of this clonotype. This chain joins TRBV5-4 and TRBJ2-3; 10 positions agree with TRBD2. Germline V gene sequence: CDR1 SGHNT, CDR2 YYREEE (reference sequence). Trimming took 6 bases from V and 2 from J; bases not matched to a gene: 9. CDR3 length: 16 amino acids. CDR3 residues: CASKQRGGTITDTQYF. In DNA, the CDR3 is TGTGCCAGCAAGCAGCGGGGGGGCACAATCACAGATACGCAGTATTTT.

The rearrangement links TRBV4-1 to TRBJ2-1; possibly TRBD1 for D (6 bases). Germline values: CDR1 MGHRA, CDR2 YSYEKL. This CDR3 has 17 residues. Between the trimmed V and J ends, which lost 3 bases and 6 bases, there was a span of 21 bases. In DNA, the CDR3 is TGCGCCAGCAGCCAGCCGGTGCGGGTGACAGGACGCAATGAGCAGTTCTTC. Encoded protein: CASSQPVRVTGRNEQFF.

The chain uses TRBV20-1 and TRBJ2-5; TRBD2 agrees at 10 bases. Germline CDR1 reads DFQATT; CDR2 reads SNEGSKA (reference sequence). Germline trimming cut 0 bases from V and 1 base from J; bases unmatched to any gene: 8. The CDR3 length is 17 residues. CDR3 amino acids: CSARDFGTSVFQETQYF. CDR3 coding DNA: TGCAGTGCTAGAGATTTCGGGACTAGCGTCTTCCAAGAGACCCAGTACTTC.

This clonotype was detected ten times or more. The rearrangement uses TRBV5-1 and TRBJ1-1, with unresolved D. Trimming left V 0 bases short and J 5 bases short, with 5 bases between. The length of the CDR3 is 12 residues. CDR1 and CDR2 from the germline V gene are SGHRS and YFSETQ. CDR3 DNA: TGCGCCAGCAGCTTGGTTGGGACTGAAGCTTTCTTT. This sequence encodes CASSLVGTEAFF.

This chain connects TRBV28 to TRBJ1-2; 12 nucleotides line up with TRBD1. J was trimmed by 8 bases and V by 5 bases; bases with no gene match: 6. Per the germline V gene, CDR1 is MDHEN and CDR2 is SYDVKM. The CDR3 is 14 amino acids. CDR3 DNA: TGTGCCAGCAGTCTCGGGACAGGGGGCAAGGGCTACACCTTC. It is translated as CASSLGTGGKGYTF.

The chain joins TRBV6-1 to TRBJ2-2; tentative D call: TRBD1 (6 bases). The germline gives CDR1 MNHNS, CDR2 SASEGT. This CDR3 contains 16 residues. V was clipped by 5 bases and J by 2 bases, with 15 bases between them. In DNA, the CDR3 is TGTGCCAGCAGTCTCTACAGGGCTGGTAACACCGGGGAGCTGTTTTTT. Translation gives CASSLYRAGNTGELFF.

This clonotype showed up just a few times. The chain joins TRBV9 to TRBJ2-3, with D maybe TRBD1 (5 bases). V lost 0 bases to trimming and J lost 2 bases, with 10 bases between them. CDR3 length: 15 residues. Germline loops: CDR1 SGDLS, CDR2 YYNGEE. Here the CDR3 DNA reads TGTGCCAGCAGCGTAGATCCAGGGCCCACAGATACGCAGTATTTT. Translated: CASSVDPGPTDTQYF.

This sequence joins TRBV12-3 or TRBV12-4 and TRBJ1-2; 7 nucleotides line up with TRBD1. This CDR3 region has 14 residues. V lost 9 bases to trimming and J lost 8 bases; unmatched junction nucleotides: 15. CDR3 DNA sequence: TGTGCCAGTACACTCAACAGGGGACCTTGGGGCTACACCTTC. Amino acids: CASTLNRGPWGYTF.

The chain carries TRBV28 and TRBJ2-4; 10 positions match TRBD1. The length of the CDR3 is 18 residues. Trimming removed 5 bases from V and 3 bases from J; junction bases left unmatched: 13. Germline V gene lookup returns CDR1 MDHEN and CDR2 SYDVKM. The CDR3 sequence: CASSASRDRGWGKNIQYF. The DNA of the CDR3 is TGTGCCAGCAGTGCATCCCGGGACAGGGGCTGGGGCAAAAACATTCAGTACTTC.

This clonotype was found many times. The V and J genes are TRBV5-1 and TRBJ2-7, with 7 bases lining up with TRBD2. CDR1 is SGHRS and CDR2 is YFSETQ in the germline V gene. There are 14 residues in the CDR3. V shed 2 bases, J shed 1 base, and the junction held 3 bases outside the gene matches. The CDR3 DNA reads TGCGCCAGCAGCTTCGCGGGGGTTTCCTACGAGCAGTACTTC. Translation: CASSFAGVSYEQYF.

This clonotype was detected only a few times. The gene calls are TRBV5-4 and TRBJ1-1; TRBD1 is a possible D gene (6 bases). The V gene lost 10 bases and the J gene lost 10 bases, with 17 bases spanning the gap. CDR3 length: 11 residues. Germline-derived CDR1 and CDR2 are SGHNT and YYREEE (reference sequence). In DNA form, the CDR3 reads TGTGCCCTGGGGCAGGGGAGAGGAGCTTTCTTT. This translates into CALGQGRGAFF.